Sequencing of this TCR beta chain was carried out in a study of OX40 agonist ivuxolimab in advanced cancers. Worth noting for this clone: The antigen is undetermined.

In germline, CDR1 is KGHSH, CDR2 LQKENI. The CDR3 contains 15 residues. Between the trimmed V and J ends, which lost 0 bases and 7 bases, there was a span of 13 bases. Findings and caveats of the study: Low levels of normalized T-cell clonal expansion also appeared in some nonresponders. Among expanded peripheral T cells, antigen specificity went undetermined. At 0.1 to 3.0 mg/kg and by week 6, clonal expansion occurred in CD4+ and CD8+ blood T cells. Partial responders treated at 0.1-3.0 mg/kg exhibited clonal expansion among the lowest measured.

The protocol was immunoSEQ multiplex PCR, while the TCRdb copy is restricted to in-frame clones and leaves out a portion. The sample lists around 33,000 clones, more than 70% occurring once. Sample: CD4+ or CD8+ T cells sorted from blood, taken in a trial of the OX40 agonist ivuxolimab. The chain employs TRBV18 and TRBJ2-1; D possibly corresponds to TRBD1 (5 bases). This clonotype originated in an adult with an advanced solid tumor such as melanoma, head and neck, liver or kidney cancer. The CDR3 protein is CASSPPQESGNEQFF. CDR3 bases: TGTGCCAGCTCACCACCACAAGAATCAGGGAATGAGCAGTTCTTC.